These 20 T cell receptor beta chains were all obtained from the same sample, sequenced in a study of cytomegalovirus exposure and HLA in healthy donors. Primers included in the PCR were 60 Vbeta and 13 Jbeta primers. This table comes from immunoSEQ multiplex PCR, and its TCRdb copy is limited to in-frame clones, with some not included. The sample has about 150,000 clones; about 85% are singletons. Specimen: PBMCs. The source of these receptors is a boy between 2 and 15 years old in good health and CMV-seronegative.

The chain couples TRBV5-1 to TRBJ1-4; 9 nucleotides align to TRBD1. The V segment lost 3 bases and the J segment 3 bases; nucleotides outside the gene matches: 6. CDR1 and CDR2 (germline): SGHRS, YFSETQ. There are 16 residues in the CDR3. This chain's CDR3 is CASSSGTGLSNEKLFF. The CDR3 DNA is TGCGCCAGCAGCTCCGGGACAGGGCTCTCTAATGAAAAACTGTTTTTT.

V gene TRBV15 combines with J gene TRBJ1-4; D gene ambiguous. This CDR3 has 13 amino acids. Per the germline V gene, CDR1 is LNHNV and CDR2 is YYDKDF (reference sequence). Deletions cut 0 bases from V and 14 bases from J, with 13 bases between. Here the CDR3 reads CATSRDTGSWLFF. The CDR3 coding sequence is TGTGCCACCAGCAGAGATACGGGGAGCTGGCTGTTTTTT.

This clone was observed a few times. The rearrangement links TRBV6-6 to TRBJ1-3, with 8 bases fitting TRBD1. With V trimmed by 4 bases and J by 0 bases, 5 bases remained unmatched. The CDR3 runs to 16 residues. The germline V gene has CDR1 MNHNY and CDR2 SVGAGI (reference sequence). CDR3 nucleotide sequence: TGTGCCAGCAGTTCCGGGACAGGTATCTCTGGAAACACCATATATTTT. Translation gives CASSSGTGISGNTIYF.

The V gene is TRBV5-6, the J gene TRBJ2-1; 11 bases agree with TRBD2. With V trimmed by 4 bases and J by 7 bases, 4 bases remained unmatched. This CDR3 comprises 14 residues. The V gene's germline CDR1 is SGHDT and CDR2 YYEEEE. This CDR3 is CASSLAGGLNEQFF. The CDR3 DNA reads as TGTGCCAGCAGCCTAGCGGGGGGCTTGAATGAGCAGTTCTTC. The variable domain in full, completed from reference TRBV5-6 and TRBJ2-1, reads DAGVTQSPTHLIKTRGQQVTLRCSPKSGHDTVSWYQQALGQGPQFIFQYYEEEERQRGNFPDRFSGHQFPNYSSELNVNALLLGDSALYLCASSLAGGLNEQFFGPGTRLTVL.

CDR3 region: CASSLLVTGGRQETQYF. Written as DNA, the CDR3 is TGTGCCAGCAGTTTATTAGTGACAGGGGGCAGGCAAGAGACCCAGTACTTC. J is TRBJ2-5 and V is TRBV27, with 10 nucleotides matching TRBD1. CDR3 size: 17 residues. V lost 1 base and J lost 2; bases outside the gene matches: 7. CDR1 and CDR2 from the germline V gene are MNHEY and SMNVEV (reference sequence).

The chain uses TRBV19 and TRBJ1-5, with TRBD1 matching 9 bases. The V and J ends lost 10 bases and 7 bases, in that order; junction bases with no gene match: 11. The CDR3 sequence is 14 residues long. Germline CDR1 LNHDA, CDR2 SQIVND (reference sequence). This CDR3 reads CATAEGQGGQPQHF. The DNA for the CDR3 is TGTGCCACCGCAGAGGGACAGGGTGGACAGCCCCAGCATTTT. The full variable domain, in which reference TRBV19 and TRBJ1-5 provide the parts outside the CDR3, is DGGITQSPKYLFRKEGQNVTLSCEQNLNHDAMYWYRQDPGQGLRLIYYSQIVNDFQKGDIAEGYSVSREKKESFPLTVTSAQKNPTAFYLCATAEGQGGQPQHFGDGTRLSIL.

The rearrangement joins TRBV6-4 to TRBJ2-3; TRBD1 agrees at 8 bases. With 0 bases clipped from V and 3 bases from J, the junction kept 2 bases outside the gene matches. The CDR3 is 15 residues long. Germline V gene data show CDR1 as MRHNA and CDR2 as SNTAGT. CDR3 residues: CASSDSQGATDTQYF. In DNA, the CDR3 is TGTGCCAGCAGTGACTCGCAGGGGGCGACAGATACGCAGTATTTT.

This chain connects TRBV7-9 to TRBJ1-2; the D is unclear. The CDR3 runs to 13 residues. V was cut by 6 bases and J by 8 bases, with 16 bases left in between. Germline loops: CDR1 SEHNR, CDR2 FQNEAQ (reference sequence). The CDR3 here is CASSSHRGTGYTF. In nucleotides, the CDR3 is TGTGCCAGCAGTTCCCATAGAGGAACCGGCTACACCTTC. Variable domain in full (rest from reference TRBV7-9 and TRBJ1-2): DTGVSQNPRHKITKRGQNVTFRCDPISEHNRLYWYRQTLGQGPEFLTYFQNEAQLEKSRLLSDRFSAERPKGSFSTLEIQRTEQGDSAMYLCASSSHRGTGYTFGSGTRLTVV.

The CDR3 coding sequence is TGTGCCAGCAGCCAGGGAGGATATCGTGAGCAGTACTTC. Its translation is CASSQGGYREQYF. V is TRBV6-5 and J is TRBJ2-7, with D possibly TRBD2 on 6 matching bases. V was shortened by 6 bases and J by 7 bases, with 16 bases between the two germline ends. In germline, CDR1 is MNHEY, CDR2 SVGAGI. The CDR3 spans 13 residues.

V is TRBV6-5 and J is TRBJ1-2, with D tentatively TRBD1 (5 bases). V shed 0 bases and J shed 10 bases, with 18 bases lying between them. Looked up from germline, CDR1 is MNHEY and CDR2 is SVGAGI. The CDR3 loop spans 15 amino acids. The CDR3 DNA reads TGTGCCAGCAGTTACTCGAGCAGGGTTAAATACGACTACACCTTC. Amino acids: CASSYSSRVKYDYTF.

This rearrangement joins TRBV2 to TRBJ2-5, with 7 bases lining up with TRBD2. CDR1 is SNHLY, CDR2 FYNNEI, per germline. V trimming: 3 bases; J trimming: 5 bases; junction bases outside the gene matches: 12. This CDR3 has 16 residues. CDR3 protein: CASSDWGGWFRETQYF. Written as DNA, the CDR3 is TGTGCCAGCAGTGATTGGGGGGGATGGTTTAGGGAGACCCAGTACTTC.

The chain combines TRBV18 with TRBJ2-2, with 9 bases lining up with TRBD2. Germline V gene sequence: CDR1 KGHSH, CDR2 LQKENI. The V gene end was trimmed by 4 bases and the J gene end by 6 bases; junction bases not matched to a gene: 9. The CDR3 spans 16 residues. The CDR3 sequence is CASSQPGTSNPGELFF. The DNA for the CDR3 is TGTGCCAGCTCACAACCGGGGACTAGCAATCCCGGGGAGCTGTTTTTT.

The rearrangement uses TRBV21-1 and TRBJ1-5; the table gives TRBD1 as D, unverified against the DNA. TRBV21-1 is assigned pseudogene status. This CDR3 region has 15 residues. CDR3 amino acids: CASRRQGASNQPQHF. CDR3 DNA sequence: TGTGCCAGCAGGAGACAGGGCGCGAGCAATCAGCCCCAGCATTTT.

This chain connects TRBV2 to TRBJ1-5; the match to TRBD1 covers 7 bases. The CDR3 runs 15 residues. Trimming removed 3 bases from V and 3 bases from J; junction bases left unmatched: 5. From germline, CDR1 is SNHLY and CDR2 FYNNEI. The CDR3 sequence: CASSDQGGPNQPQHF. The CDR3 bases are TGTGCCAGCAGTGATCAGGGGGGCCCCAATCAGCCCCAGCATTTT.

In the case of this clone: The junction differs from germline at one of its ends, possibly a read error. The V gene is TRBV7-9, the J gene TRBJ1-6, with TRBD1 as a possible D gene (5 bases). CDR1 is SEHNR and CDR2 is FQNEAQ in the germline V gene (reference sequence). The CDR3 contains 16 residues. The CDR3 sequence: CSSSLRQSSYNSPLHF. The CDR3 bases are TGTTCCAGCAGCTTAAGACAGAGCTCCTATAATTCACCCCTCCACTTT.

This chain connects TRBV2 to TRBJ1-1, with 8 nucleotides matching TRBD1. The CDR3 contains 17 residues. The germline gives CDR1 SNHLY, CDR2 FYNNEI. The trim removed 4 bases at V and 1 base at J, leaving 11 bases unmatched. The CDR3 reads CASSGPGQVFPNTEAFF. The CDR3 region has the DNA TGTGCCAGCAGTGGTCCGGGACAGGTTTTTCCGAACACTGAAGCTTTCTTT.

This clone was found once. The J gene is TRBJ1-1, the V gene TRBV10-3, with TRBD1 identical over 7 bases. Germline assignment: CDR1 ENHRY and CDR2 SYGVKD. V lost 2 bases to trimming and J lost 6 bases; unmatched junction nucleotides: 3. This CDR3 has 13 amino acids. This CDR3 is CAISETGAAEAFF. DNA for the CDR3: TGTGCCATCAGTGAGACAGGGGCGGCTGAAGCTTTCTTT.

The chain is built from TRBV2 and TRBJ2-6; 7 positions agree with TRBD1. Germline CDR1 and CDR2: SNHLY and FYNNEI. V lost 7 bases to trimming and J lost 0 bases; unmatched junction nucleotides: 9. The CDR3 sequence is 17 residues long. CDR3 bases: TGTGCCAGCAACAACCGGGACAGAAGCTCTGGGGCCAACGTCCTGACTTTC. Its protein is CASNNRDRSSGANVLTF.

Concerning this clone: Distinct nucleotide sequences in the sample also encode this CDR3. The V gene is TRBV6-5, the J gene TRBJ2-1, with 8 bases lining up with TRBD2. Germline CDR1 is MNHEY and CDR2 is SVGAGI. Unmatched junction bases numbered 1, after V lost 0 bases and J lost 0 bases. CDR3 size: 16 residues. The CDR3 here is CASSYSSGSSYNEQFF. The CDR3 coding sequence is TGTGCCAGCAGTTACTCGAGCGGGAGCTCCTACAATGAGCAGTTCTTC.

V is TRBV6-1 and J is TRBJ1-2; D is unresolved. Trimming shortened V by 4 bases and J by 2 bases, and 5 bases separated the two germline ends. This CDR3 has 12 amino acids. Germline V CDR1 and CDR2: MNHNS, SASEGT. CDR3 nucleotides: TGTGCCAGCAGTGCCCCAAACTATGGCTACACCTTC. It encodes CASSAPNYGYTF.